This T cell receptor beta chain appears in the sequencing data of a study of T cell responses to AZD1222 COVID-19 vaccine. The repertoire was sequenced with immunoSEQ multiplex PCR; TCRdb's copy has only in-frame clones and lacks some. The repertoire consists of 150,000 or so clones, with around nine tenths occurring once and the leading ten covering around 6%. Study observations and caveats: It was only after the peak T cell response that any repertoires were sampled. Spike-specific TCR breadth and depth grew following two AZD1222 doses. Possibly, clonal diversity was underestimated; donors were largely white British and included more females.

The germline gives CDR1 SGHRS, CDR2 YFSETQ. V was cut by 4 bases and J by 2 bases, with 13 bases left in between. The CDR3 runs to 15 residues. This clone was detected only a few times. Its antigen remains unidentified. This sequence joins TRBV5-1 and TRBJ1-5; D call uncertain. The sequencing used peripheral blood, collected on day 0 of AZD1222 vaccination. This TCR came from an adult in good health. The CDR3 nucleotides read TGCGCCAGCAGCGAAAACAGTAATGGCAATCAGCCCCAGCATTTT. It translates to CASSENSNGNQPQHF.